The rows below give T cell receptor beta chains drawn from one sample of a study of CD8 T cells in ankylosing spondylitis. One entry per CDR3 protein, called by TCRdb with MiXCR from the 5' RACE reads. Found here are around 480,000 distinct CDR3 sequences, about 15% of them singletons; the top ten hold approximately 0.97%. The sample comprised blood, either unsorted or a sorted T cell fraction (not recorded which). The receptors here all came from a male donor with ankylosing spondylitis. CDR3s include the opening cysteine and the closing phenylalanine or tryptophan. Fields, in order: D gene, J gene, clone size, V gene, CDR3 DNA, CDR3 protein. The D gene is left open where the match is weak. Part of the rows lack a size; the others show once, few, many or a class for expanded clones.

NA TRBJ2-1 NA TRBV20-1 TGCAGTGCCCCGAACGTTCCCTCCTACAATGAGCAGTTCTTC CSAPNVPSYNEQFF
NA TRBJ1-5 NA TRBV4-1 TGCGCCAGCAGCCACGGGCCAGGTAGCAATCAGCCCCAGCATTTT CASSHGPGSNQPQHF
TRBD2 TRBJ2-3 NA TRBV2 TGTGCCAGCAGTGGGGTGCCCCTCCCCGGGACTAGCGGGCCCCGACAGAGGACAGATACGCAGTATTTT CASSGVPLPGTSGPRQRTDTQYF
NA TRBJ2-4 few TRBV11-2 TGTGCCAGCAGAGGACTTACTCTAGCCAAAAACATTCAGTACTTC CASRGLTLAKNIQYF
TRBD1 TRBJ2-7 few TRBV7-9 TGTGCCAGCAGCTTCGACAGGGGTATCGGCGAGCAGTACTTC CASSFDRGIGEQYF
TRBD1 TRBJ1-2 few TRBV15 TGTGCCACCAGCCCCCTGGCCGGGACAGAATATGGCTACACCTTC CATSPLAGTEYGYTF
NA TRBJ1-1 few TRBV7-3 TGTGCCAGCAGGCCCTCCGGGAACACTGAAGCTTTCTTT CASRPSGNTEAFF
TRBD1 TRBJ2-3 NA TRBV28 TGTGCCAGCAGCCGGACAGGGGCCCGATGGACAGATACGCAGTATTTT CASSRTGARWTDTQYF
NA TRBJ2-1 few TRBV12-3/TRBV12-4 TGTGCCAGCACCCAGAAGGTGTGGAGTTTCTCCTACAATGAGCAGTTCTTC CASTQKVWSFSYNEQFF
TRBD1 TRBJ1-6 once TRBV7-2 TGTGCCAGCAGCTTACAGGGGGCTTCCTATAATTCACCCCTCCACTTT CASSLQGASYNSPLHF
TRBD2 TRBJ2-3 NA TRBV6-5 TGTGCCAGCAGTTACTTCAGGGAAACTAGCGGGAGAAAGGGAGATACGCAGTATTTT CASSYFRETSGRKGDTQYF
NA TRBJ1-2 many TRBV29-1 TGCAGCGTTGAGGGGGACACCTATGGCTACACCTTC CSVEGDTYGYTF
TRBD1 TRBJ1-3 NA TRBV3-1 TGTGCCAGCAGCCGGGACAGGGGGCCGGGAAACACCATATATTTT CASSRDRGPGNTIYF
TRBD2 TRBJ2-5 NA TRBV7-9 TGTGCCAGCAGCTTAGTAGCGGGGGAGAGGGCCCAGTACTTC CASSLVAGERAQYF
NA TRBJ2-7 few TRBV20-1 TGCAGTGCTAGTAGGGACGCCGGTGGGCAGCAGTACTTC CSASRDAGGQQYF
TRBD1 TRBJ2-5 NA TRBV18 TGTGCCAGCTCTTCCCGGGACAGACAAGAGACCCAGTACTTC CASSSRDRQETQYF
NA TRBJ1-2 NA TRBV20-1 TGCAGTGCTAGAAGTGGCCAGGGAAATGGCTACACCTTC CSARSGQGNGYTF
NA TRBJ1-5 NA TRBV12-3/TRBV12-4 TGTGCCAGCAGTATCGTAGGAAATCAGCCCCAGCATTTT CASSIVGNQPQHF
NA TRBJ1-1 few TRBV4-1 TGCGCCAGCAGCCAAAATTTCGGCATCAACACTGAAGCTTTCTTT CASSQNFGINTEAFF
NA TRBJ1-1 NA TRBV10-3 TGTGCCATCAGCGGGGGAGTCAGCGGACAAATGAACACTGAAGCTTTCTTT CAISGGVSGQMNTEAFF
TRBD1 TRBJ1-6 few TRBV3-1 TGTGCCAGCAGCTGGAGGACAGGCCGAAATTCACCCCTCCACTTT CASSWRTGRNSPLHF
NA TRBJ1-5 NA TRBV5-1 TGCGCCAGCAGCTTGTCAGGGGCGAGGGAGCAGCCCCAGCATTTT CASSLSGAREQPQHF
NA TRBJ2-2 few TRBV5-1 TGCGCCACAAGGGTGTCCGGGGAGCTGTTTTTT CATRVSGELFF
NA TRBJ2-3 NA TRBV9 TGTGCCAGCAGCGTAGCCAACACAGATACGCAGTATTTT CASSVANTDTQYF
TRBD2 TRBJ2-1 many TRBV5-6 TGTGCCAGATGGGGCGGGAGGTCCCGCTCCTACAATGAGCAGTTCTTC CARWGGRSRSYNEQFF
NA TRBJ1-1 few TRBV2 TGTGCCAGCGGATATGGTGGGGAGGGGTATGGCACTGAAGCTTTCTTT CASGYGGEGYGTEAFF
NA TRBJ2-3 NA TRBV29-1 TGCAGCGTTGGTTTACAGGGCCCCACAGATACGCAGTATTTT CSVGLQGPTDTQYF
NA TRBJ2-2 many TRBV7-3 TGTGCCAGCAGCTTAACCCCCCAGAACACCGGGGAGCTGTTTTTT CASSLTPQNTGELFF
NA TRBJ2-3 many TRBV12-3/TRBV12-4 TGTGCCAGCAGCGGTCGGGGTACGCAGTATTTT CASSGRGTQYF
TRBD2 TRBJ2-3 NA TRBV20-1 TGCAGTGTCAGAGGGGCCGCGGGAGGGCCCAACACAGATACGCAGTATTTT CSVRGAAGGPNTDTQYF
NA TRBJ2-2 few TRBV7-9 TGTGCCAGCAGCCCCCGGAAGGCCCTATACGGGGAGCTGTTTTTT CASSPRKALYGELFF
NA TRBJ2-2 NA TRBV7-2 TGTGCCAGCAGCTTGGGGCGGGAAGGTCACACCGGGGAGCTGTTTTTT CASSLGREGHTGELFF